What follows are 20 T cell receptor beta chains derived from one specimen sequenced in a study of PD-L1 blockade in urothelial cancer. Generated by immunoSEQ multiplex PCR, the TCRdb table keeps only in-frame clones and is missing some. The sample has approximately 46,000 clones; about 85% are singletons. Material: PBMCs, obtained around atezolizumab (anti-PD-L1) treatment. These TCRs come from a man in his 60s with urothelial cancer.

The CDR3 reads CAWSGTYNQPQHF. The CDR3 DNA reads as TGTGCCTGGAGTGGGACTTACAATCAGCCCCAGCATTTT. V gene TRBV30 combines with J gene TRBJ1-5; D ambiguous. The CDR3 contains 13 residues. CDR1 and CDR2 from the germline V gene are GTSNPN and SVGIG (reference sequence). Trimming removed 1 base from V and 3 bases from J, with 7 bases in between.

The rearrangement joins TRBV9 to TRBJ2-2; D possibly corresponds to TRBD1 (5 bases). The CDR3 consists of 16 residues. The V end lost 7 bases, the J end lost 0 bases, and 16 bases lay between the germline ends. The germline V gene encodes CDR1 SGDLS and CDR2 YYNGEE. For the CDR3, the DNA is TGTGCCAGCTCTTTCGACAGTAACGCGAACACCGGGGAGCTGTTTTTT. Encoded protein: CASSFDSNANTGELFF.

This chain links TRBV19 with TRBJ1-4; a possible D gene is TRBD1 (6 bases). CDR3 length: 15 amino acids. The V and J ends lost 5 bases and 3 bases respectively, with 13 bases between them. CDR1 and CDR2 from the germline V gene are LNHDA and SQIVND (reference sequence). CDR3 DNA: TGTGCCAGTAGTGCCAGAGGACAGCCTAATGAAAAACTGTTTTTT. Translation: CASSARGQPNEKLFF.

The rearrangement uses TRBV7-2 and TRBJ2-3; 7 bases are a match to TRBD2. The CDR3 spans 16 residues. CDR1 SGHTA and CDR2 FQGNSA come from the germline V gene. After removal of 2 bases from V and 2 bases from J, the junction contained 7 bases not matched to a gene. The CDR3 DNA sequence: TGTGCCAGCAGCTTATTCTTCGGGGGGACCACAGATACGCAGTATTTT. Protein product: CASSLFFGGTTDTQYF.

V gene TRBV18 combines with J gene TRBJ2-5; D may be TRBD2 (6 bases). Germline lookup yields CDR1 KGHSH and CDR2 LQKENI. The ends were cut back, 0 bases at V and 2 bases at J, with 16 bases in the middle. This CDR3 spans 17 amino acids. The chain's CDR3 is CASSPPGTVASQETQYF. In nucleotides, the CDR3 is TGTGCCAGCTCACCACCAGGGACTGTAGCATCTCAAGAGACCCAGTACTTC.

The chain combines TRBV6-6 with TRBJ2-5, with D possibly TRBD2 on 5 matching bases. CDR1 and CDR2 from the germline V gene are MNHNY and SVGAGI (reference sequence). Trimming removed 8 bases at V and 1 base at J, with 11 bases between. The CDR3 runs to 13 residues. CDR3 sequence: CASLRELQETQYF. Written as DNA, the CDR3 is TGTGCCAGCCTTCGGGAACTCCAAGAGACCCAGTACTTC.

The genes are TRBV7-9 and TRBJ1-2, with 9 bases identical to TRBD1. The V and J ends lost 1 base and 4 bases, in that order; junction bases with no gene match: 4. Germline values: CDR1 SEHNR, CDR2 FQNEAQ (reference sequence). This CDR3 comprises 15 residues. The CDR3 DNA sequence: TGTGCCAGCAGCTTAGGGGACAGGGAAGGCTATGGCTACACCTTC. Translated: CASSLGDREGYGYTF.

V is TRBV28 and J is TRBJ1-3; D unresolved. The germline gives CDR1 MDHEN, CDR2 SYDVKM. The length of the CDR3 is 17 residues. Trimming left V 2 bases short and J 0 bases short, with 14 bases between. Here the CDR3 reads CASSLTSAGHSGNTIYF. The CDR3 nucleotides read TGTGCCAGCAGTTTAACGAGCGCGGGCCACTCTGGAAACACCATATATTTT.

This clone showed up just once. This rearrangement joins TRBV11-2 to TRBJ2-5; TRBD2 matches 11 bases. This CDR3 is 17 amino acids long. Trimming cost V 1 base and J 3 bases; bases outside gene matches: 7. CDR1 SGHAT and CDR2 FQNNGV come from the germline V gene. This CDR3 is CASSLGLLAGGEETQYF. The CDR3 DNA sequence: TGTGCCAGCAGCTTAGGTCTGCTAGCGGGGGGAGAAGAGACCCAGTACTTC.

This clone turned up a few times. The chain is built from TRBV5-1 and TRBJ1-2; TRBD1 is a possible D gene (6 bases). The CDR3 is made up of 17 amino acids. The germline CDR1 and CDR2 sequences are SGHRS and YFSETQ. The V and J ends lost 3 bases and 4 bases respectively, with 22 bases between them. CDR3 sequence (DNA): TGCGCCAGCAGCTCATCCCCGGACAGACTATCCTCCTATGGCTACACCTTC. It specifies CASSSSPDRLSSYGYTF.

The rearrangement uses TRBV7-9 and TRBJ1-1; TRBD1 matches at 7 bases. V dropped 5 bases and J dropped 5; count of bases not matched to a gene: 5. Germline CDR1 and CDR2: SEHNR and FQNEAQ (reference sequence). There are 13 residues in the CDR3. In DNA form, the CDR3 reads TGTGCCAGCAGCCACGACAGGGTTACTGAAGCTTTCTTT. It encodes CASSHDRVTEAFF.

This clone was seen a few times. One junction end disagrees with the germline gene, perhaps due to a read error. CDR3 sequence: CAWKRSGTGSPYF. The CDR3 region has the DNA TGTGCCTGGAAAAGGTCAGGGACAGGGTCTCCATACTTT. The J gene is TRBJ1-4, the V gene TRBV30; the match to TRBD1 covers 9 bases. Per germline, CDR1 GTSNPN and CDR2 SVGIG (reference sequence). The CDR3 sequence is 13 residues long. Full variable domain (remainder filled in from reference TRBV30 and TRBJ1-4): SQTIHQWPATLVQPVGSPLSLECTVEGTSNPNLYWYRQAAGRGLQLLFYSVGIGQISSEVPQNLSASRPQDRQFILSSKKLLLSDSGFYLCAWKRSGTGSPYFGSGTQLSVL.

This chain joins TRBV15 and TRBJ1-6; no clear D gene. Trimming removed 0 bases at V and 9 bases at J, with 15 bases between. The CDR3 is made up of 16 amino acids. Germline loops: CDR1 LNHNV, CDR2 YYDKDF (reference sequence). Here the CDR3 reads CATSRDGHPPFSPLHF. DNA of the CDR3: TGTGCCACCAGCAGAGATGGGCATCCGCCTTTTTCACCCCTCCACTTT.

This clone was counted a few times. The chain links TRBV14 to TRBJ1-1; perhaps TRBD1 as D (5 bases). Germline loops: CDR1 SGHDN, CDR2 FVKESK. The V and J ends lost 1 base and 1 base respectively, with 13 bases between them. This CDR3 contains 16 residues. CDR3 DNA: TGTGCCAGCAGCCAAGGTAGTGGGGGAGGGAACACTGAAGCTTTCTTT. It encodes CASSQGSGGGNTEAFF.

V and J are TRBV7-6 and TRBJ1-1; no clear D gene. This CDR3 region has 16 residues. Per germline, CDR1 SGHVS and CDR2 FNYEAQ. V lost 4 bases to trimming and J lost 1 base, with 16 bases between them. CDR3 residues: CASSSYIGDSNTEAFF. CDR3 DNA: TGTGCCAGCAGCTCCTACATTGGCGACTCGAACACTGAAGCTTTCTTT.

This clone showed up just once. The rearrangement joins TRBV6-1 to TRBJ2-3; tentatively, D is TRBD2 (5 bases). CDR3 size: 15 residues. Trimming removed 3 bases from V and 6 bases from J, with 16 bases in between. Germline-derived CDR1 and CDR2 are MNHNS and SASEGT. The CDR3 here is CASSEAGSALDTQYF. The DNA of the CDR3 is TGTGCCAGCAGTGAGGCGGGTTCAGCCTTGGATACGCAGTATTTT.

The chain is built from TRBV5-1 and TRBJ1-1, with D tentatively TRBD1 (6 bases). CDR1 is SGHRS and CDR2 is YFSETQ in the germline V gene. This CDR3 spans 15 amino acids. The V end was cut by 6 bases, the J end by 3 bases, with 18 bases between. The CDR3 bases are TGCGCCAGCACCCAGACTCTACAGGGATACACTGAAGCTTTCTTT. Translating it yields CASTQTLQGYTEAFF. Based on the CDR3 plus reference TRBV5-1 and TRBJ1-1, the full variable domain is KAGVTQTPRYLIKTRGQQVTLSCSPISGHRSVSWYQQTPGQGLQFLFEYFSETQRNKGNFPGRFSGRQFSNSRSEMNVSTLELGDSALYLCASTQTLQGYTEAFFGQGTRLTVV.

This sequence joins TRBV5-5 and TRBJ2-5; TRBD2 is a possible D gene (5 bases). Per germline, CDR1 SGHKS and CDR2 YYEKEE (reference sequence). CDR3 length: 14 amino acids. V shed 4 bases and J shed 2 bases, with 12 bases lying between them. DNA for the CDR3: TGTGCCAGCAGCGGTGGACTCGTGCAAGAGACCCAGTACTTC. This gives the protein CASSGGLVQETQYF.

This clone was seen only once. CDR3 sequence: CASSYFGQVTDTQYF. Here the CDR3 DNA reads TGCGCCAGCAGCTATTTCGGACAGGTCACAGATACGCAGTATTTT. This chain uses TRBV5-1 with TRBJ2-3; 7 bases agree with TRBD1. CDR3 length: 15 residues. Germline values: CDR1 SGHRS, CDR2 YFSETQ. The junction had 6 bases not matched to a gene; V was cut back by 3 bases and J by 2 bases. The full variable domain, its missing parts supplied by reference TRBV5-1 and TRBJ2-3, is KAGVTQTPRYLIKTRGQQVTLSCSPISGHRSVSWYQQTPGQGLQFLFEYFSETQRNKGNFPGRFSGRQFSNSRSEMNVSTLELGDSALYLCASSYFGQVTDTQYFGPGTRLTVL.

This chain links TRBV5-6 with TRBJ2-1; tentative D call: TRBD2 (6 bases). The CDR3 is 13 residues long. V was trimmed by 3 bases and J by 6 bases, leaving 10 bases between them. Germline lookup yields CDR1 SGHDT and CDR2 YYEEEE. This CDR3 is CASSWAGGNEQFF. CDR3 bases: TGTGCCAGCAGCTGGGCCGGGGGCAATGAGCAGTTCTTC. The full variable domain, in which reference TRBV5-6 and TRBJ2-1 provide the parts outside the CDR3, is DAGVTQSPTHLIKTRGQQVTLRCSPKSGHDTVSWYQQALGQGPQFIFQYYEEEERQRGNFPDRFSGHQFPNYSSELNVNALLLGDSALYLCASSWAGGNEQFFGPGTRLTVL.